The entry that follows covers one T cell receptor (beta chain) sequence. Antigen specificity is unknown. The CDR3 spans 19 residues. Per germline, CDR1 LNHDA and CDR2 SQIVND (reference sequence). Trimming removed 3 bases at V and 0 bases at J, with 23 bases between. These data originate in a study of radiation and T cells in renal cell carcinoma. Generated by immunoSEQ multiplex PCR, the TCRdb table keeps only in-frame clones and is missing some. The sample holds 150,000 to 200,000 clones; around 90% are singletons and the top ten take about 11%. Study-level points and caveats: Top tumor clonotypes rose in blood 2 weeks post-radiation, then contracted. Baseline intratumoral clonotype presence is unknown without pretreatment biopsies.

Sample time point: blood 4 weeks post-SBRT, at nephrectomy. Treatment denoted: 15 Gy SBRT to primary tumor, nephrectomy 4 weeks later. Nephrectomy followed 15 Gy stereotactic body radiation by 4 weeks. Specimen: blood, collected from a patient whose treatment included radiotherapy and nephrectomy. The chain has TRBV19 and TRBJ1-1; D uncertain. The TCR comes from a woman between 45 and 65 years old with renal cell carcinoma. The DNA for the CDR3 is TGTGCCAGTAGTATCGGGTCCCTGAGAGTGCGGACGTTGAACACTGAAGCTTTCTTT. It specifies CASSIGSLRVRTLNTEAFF.